One sample yielded the 14 T cell receptor beta chains listed below, sequenced in a study of cytomegalovirus exposure and HLA in healthy donors. With 60 Vbeta and 13 Jbeta primers, the PCR was carried out. The protocol was immunoSEQ multiplex PCR, while the TCRdb copy is restricted to in-frame clones and leaves out a portion. The data hold around 80,000 clones, with around 68% observed a single time. Sequenced sample: PBMCs. These receptors were obtained from a man aged 35 to 55 in good health and CMV-seropositive.

The V gene is TRBV29-1, the J gene TRBJ1-4; TRBD1 is a possible D gene (5 bases). This CDR3 contains 13 residues. Germline CDR1 and CDR2: SQVTM and ANQGSEA. Trimming cost V 7 bases and J 5 bases, with 14 bases left between them. As DNA, the CDR3 is TGCAGCGCTTCGGCGGGGGTCAATGAAAAACTGTTTTTT. Translated: CSASAGVNEKLFF.

The chain combines TRBV5-8 with TRBJ1-5; D might be TRBD1 (6 bases). V dropped 2 bases and J dropped 4 bases, with 10 bases sitting between them. The germline V gene encodes CDR1 SGHTS and CDR2 YDEGEE. This CDR3 has 14 residues. CDR3 DNA: TGTGCCAGCAGCTTAGACAGGCAGAATCAGCCCCAGCATTTT. Protein: CASSLDRQNQPQHF.

This clone was observed a handful of times. The rearrangement uses TRBV7-9 and TRBJ1-5; 7 bases map to TRBD1. There are 16 residues in the CDR3. V dropped 5 bases and J dropped 7; count of bases not matched to a gene: 14. Germline values: CDR1 SEHNR, CDR2 FQNEAQ (reference sequence). The CDR3 DNA is TGTGCCAGCAGCCCCTCGGGGGGGCAGGGGGAACAGCCCCAGCATTTT. Translation gives CASSPSGGQGEQPQHF.

This clone has only a few counts. The CDR3 sequence: CASSTGLASSTDTQYF. The DNA of the CDR3 is TGTGCCAGCAGTACAGGACTAGCCTCTAGCACAGATACGCAGTATTTT. The chain recombines TRBV6-6 with TRBJ2-3; 8 nucleotides agree with TRBD2. Germline CDR1 and CDR2: MNHNY and SVGAGI (reference sequence). The CDR3 has 16 residues. Losses at the gene ends were 5 bases for V and 0 bases for J; bases not matched to a gene: 7.

This clone occurred a few times. The chain is built from TRBV6-6 and TRBJ1-5, with TRBD1 matching 9 bases. This CDR3 spans 15 amino acids. Germline CDR1 MNHNY, CDR2 SVGAGI (reference sequence). After removal of 6 bases from V and 5 bases from J, the junction contained 8 bases not matched to a gene. The CDR3 DNA sequence: TGTGCCAGCAGGACTACAGGGGGCGAGGATCAGCCCCAGCATTTT. It specifies CASRTTGGEDQPQHF.

The genes are TRBV9 and TRBJ2-7; 9 nucleotides match TRBD2. This CDR3 region has 15 residues. Germline CDR1 is SGDLS and CDR2 is YYNGEE. Trimming at V came to 4 bases and at J to 6 bases, leaving 11 bases not matched to a gene. CDR3 DNA: TGTGCCAGCAGCCCAATTTCGGGACTAGCAGCCGAGCAGTACTTC. Amino acid sequence: CASSPISGLAAEQYF.

The chain uses TRBV27 and TRBJ2-5, with 8 positions matching TRBD2. Germline V lookup: CDR1 MNHEY, CDR2 SMNVEV (reference sequence). This CDR3 has 13 residues. Losses at the gene ends were 7 bases for V and 5 bases for J; bases not matched to a gene: 6. This CDR3 reads CASKAGVIETQYF. The CDR3 region has the DNA TGTGCCAGCAAAGCGGGGGTAATTGAGACCCAGTACTTC.

The V call is TRBV6-5, the J call TRBJ1-2; D call uncertain. The CDR3 has 14 amino acids. The V and J ends lost 5 bases and 0 bases respectively, with 10 bases between them. The germline V gene encodes CDR1 MNHEY and CDR2 SVGAGI. This CDR3 is CASSKTGTNYGYTF. The CDR3 DNA reads TGTGCCAGCAGTAAGACGGGGACTAACTATGGCTACACCTTC.

This chain joins TRBV19 and TRBJ2-7; tentatively, D is TRBD1 (5 bases). The CDR3 length is 15 residues. V dropped 3 bases and J dropped 3 bases, with 15 bases sitting between them. Germline CDR1 LNHDA, CDR2 SQIVND (reference sequence). The CDR3 spells CASSMSRVADYEQYF. Written as DNA, the CDR3 is TGTGCCAGTAGTATGTCCAGGGTCGCGGACTACGAGCAGTACTTC.

This chain uses TRBV5-5 with TRBJ2-1; D ambiguous. The CDR3 loop spans 15 amino acids. Germline CDR1 SGHKS, CDR2 YYEKEE (reference sequence). The V gene lost 0 bases and the J gene lost 1 base, with 8 bases spanning the gap. DNA of the CDR3: TGTGCCAGCAGCTTGGTGTCGAGTTCCTACAATGAGCAGTTCTTC. Its protein product is CASSLVSSSYNEQFF.

This clone was counted between two and nine times. V usage is TRBV7-8 and J usage is TRBJ1-2; tentatively, D is TRBD1 (5 bases). The CDR3 is 13 amino acids. V was pared by 5 bases and J by 8 bases, with 15 bases between. The germline V gene has CDR1 SGHVS and CDR2 FQNEAQ. The DNA of the CDR3 is TGTGCCAGCAGCAACACGGGACTGATGGGCTACACCTTC. Protein sequence: CASSNTGLMGYTF. The variable domain in full, completed from reference TRBV7-8 and TRBJ1-2, reads GAGVSQSPRYKVAKRGQDVALRCDPISGHVSLFWYQQALGQGPEFLTYFQNEAQLDKSGLPSDRFFAERPEGSVSTLKIQRTQQEDSAVYLCASSNTGLMGYTFGSGTRLTVV.

This clone was picked up one time. The chain is built from TRBV4-1 and TRBJ2-7; 12 bases align to TRBD2. V was pared by 1 base and J by 3 bases, with 4 bases of the junction left unmatched. This CDR3 region has 16 residues. Germline CDR1 and CDR2: MGHRA and YSYEKL. CDR3 amino acids: CASSQATSGRIYEQYF. The DNA for the CDR3 is TGCGCCAGCAGCCAAGCGACTAGCGGGAGAATCTACGAGCAGTACTTC.

The chain couples TRBV10-3 to TRBJ1-2; possibly TRBD1 for D (6 bases). The V and J ends lost 6 bases and 4 bases respectively, with 18 bases between them. This CDR3 has 15 residues. Per the germline V gene, CDR1 is ENHRY and CDR2 is SYGVKD. This CDR3 reads CAISNGQLGFYGYTF. Here the CDR3 DNA reads TGTGCCATCAGCAATGGACAGTTAGGATTCTATGGCTACACCTTC.

The rearrangement joins TRBV4-2 to TRBJ1-5; D gene unclear. CDR1 and CDR2 from the germline V gene are LGHNA and YNFKEQ. This CDR3 has 12 residues. Trimming shortened V by 2 bases and J by 4 bases, and 3 bases separated the two germline ends. CDR3 DNA sequence: TGTGCCAGCAGCCAAACAAATCAGCCCCAGCATTTT. Translation: CASSQTNQPQHF.